Below, 31 T cell receptor beta chains from the same sample are listed, as sequenced in a study of tumor-infiltrating lymphocytes in oesophageal squamous cell carcinoma. TCRdb itself ran the PCR reads through MiXCR, one entry per CDR3 protein. The table shows about 9,700 distinct CDR3 sequences, with about 64% occurring only once. Sequencing was performed on esophageal tumor tissue. The receptors originated from a female donor with esophageal squamous cell carcinoma.

With regard to this clonotype: No DNA is shown, since the ends of the CDR3 on it are uncertain; the CDR3 is the one TCRdb lists. V gene TRBV10-3 combines with J gene TRBJ2-7; TRBD2 reflects the table's D call only, with no check against the DNA. In germline, CDR1 is ENHRY, CDR2 SYGVKD. Termini included, the CDR3 measures 13 amino acids. The CDR3 protein is CAIILHGRLHLRF.

This chain uses TRBV20-1 with TRBJ1-2, with 9 bases fitting TRBD1. The CDR3 covers 13 residues. J was trimmed by 6 bases and V by 6 bases; bases with no gene match: 8. CDR1 and CDR2 from the germline V gene are DFQATT and SNEGSKA (reference sequence). The DNA for the CDR3 is TGCAGTGCAAGGACAGGGGAGGTTGATGGCTACACCTTC. It is translated as CSARTGEVDGYTF.

The rearrangement joins TRBV7-4 to TRBJ2-5; 9 bases align to TRBD2. The DNA end is a closer match to TRBJ2-1, so the J assignment may be wrong. CDR3 length: 15 residues. Looked up from germline, CDR1 is SGHVT and CDR2 is SQSDAQ. The CDR3 DNA sequence: TGTGCCAGCAGCTCAAGCGGGGGGCTTTGGAATGAGCAGTTCTTC. It specifies CASSSSGGLWNEQFF.

This clonotype was observed a handful of times. Written as DNA, the CDR3 is TGTGCCAGCAGTTTCGGGGGGGGCTATGGCTACACCTTC. Amino acid sequence: CASSFGGGYGYTF. The chain couples TRBV27 to TRBJ1-2; D may be TRBD1 (5 bases). V dropped 3 bases and J dropped 4 bases, with 9 bases sitting between them. The CDR3 is 13 amino acids. The germline V gene encodes CDR1 MNHEY and CDR2 SMNVEV (reference sequence).

This clonotype was observed a few times. The chain couples TRBV7-9 to TRBJ2-1; weak D call: TRBD2 (6 bases). The CDR3 is 15 amino acids. Germline CDR1 SEHNR, CDR2 FQNEAQ (reference sequence). Trimming removed 2 bases from V and 0 bases from J, with 8 bases in between. CDR3 DNA sequence: TGTGCCAGCAGCTTACTGGGGGGCTCCTACAATGAGCAGTTCTTC. Translating gives CASSLLGGSYNEQFF.

This clonotype was seen ten or more times. V is TRBV28 and J is TRBJ2-1; 9 bases fit TRBD2. The J call is uncertain, as TRBJ2-7 better fits the DNA end. Germline V gene lookup returns CDR1 MDHEN and CDR2 SYDVKM. CDR3 length equals 15 residues. The CDR3 DNA reads TGTGCCAGCATGCTCGGACTAGCGCCCTCCTACGAGCAGTACTTC. Its translation: CASMLGLAPSYEQYF.

The chain has TRBV7-3 and TRBJ2-3; 14 bases fit TRBD2. The CDR3 runs 14 residues. Germline V lookup: CDR1 SGHTA, CDR2 FQGTGA. The trim removed 10 bases at V and 4 bases at J, leaving 4 bases unmatched. Here the CDR3 DNA reads TGTGCCAATACGGGACTAGCGGGAGCAGATACGCAGTATTTT. It is translated as CANTGLAGADTQYF.

J is TRBJ1-1 and V is TRBV7-6; D is undetermined. Germline values: CDR1 SGHVS, CDR2 FNYEAQ. Trimming stripped 3 bases from V and 3 bases from J, with 8 bases between. The CDR3 consists of 13 residues. Here the CDR3 DNA reads TGTGCCAGCAGCTTCCAAAGCTACACTGAAGCTTTCTTT. Its protein product is CASSFQSYTEAFF. The full variable domain, with the rest looked up from reference TRBV7-6 and TRBJ1-1, is GAGVSQSPRYKVTKRGQDVALRCDPISGHVSLYWYRQALGQGPEFLTYFNYEAQQDKSGLPNDRFSAERPEGSISTLTIQRTEQRDSAMYRCASSFQSYTEAFFGQGTRLTVV.

CDR3 protein: CASSASGSTDTQYF. The CDR3 nucleotides are TGTGCCAGCAGTGCTAGCGGGAGTACAGATACGCAGTATTTT. The chain couples TRBV2 to TRBJ2-3; 10 nucleotides line up with TRBD2. Germline CDR1 SNHLY, CDR2 FYNNEI. There are 14 residues in the CDR3. Trimming removed 4 bases from V and 3 bases from J; junction bases left unmatched: 1.

By share of the sample, this clonotype is medium-sized. The rearrangement links TRBV24-1 to TRBJ2-6, with 15 bases identical to TRBD2. J lost 5 bases, V lost 4 bases, and 2 bases had no gene match. The CDR3 loop spans 17 amino acids. The germline gives CDR1 KGHDR, CDR2 SFDVKD. In nucleotides, the CDR3 is TGTGCCACCAGTGAAGGACTAGCGGGGGGGTGGGCCAACGTCCTGACTTTC. It is translated as CATSEGLAGGWANVLTF.

As regards this clonotype: A junction boundary mismatches the germline segment, possibly from a read error. The rearrangement joins TRBV6-5 to TRBJ2-5; 7 nucleotides match TRBD1. Germline V gene lookup returns CDR1 MNHEY and CDR2 SVGAGI. This CDR3 is 15 amino acids long. The CDR3 here is CASSWDSPHNSPLHF. CDR3 bases: TGTGCCAGCAGTTGGGACAGTCCCCATAATTCACCCCTCCACTTC.

On this clonotype: Its ends do not fully match the called genes, so a read error is possible. The chain carries TRBV7-6 and TRBJ2-1, with 9 bases lining up with TRBD2. The J call may be wrong; the DNA end is better matched by TRBJ2-7. The CDR3 length is 14 residues. In germline, CDR1 is SGHVS, CDR2 FNYEAQ. As DNA, the CDR3 is TGTGCTAGCAGCTTGCGGGAGGGCCTCGACGAGCAGTACTTC. This gives the protein CASSLREGLDEQYF.

The rearrangement joins TRBV7-6 to TRBJ2-5; unclear D gene. The J call may be mistaken, given a closer DNA end match to TRBJ1-1. The CDR3 consists of 13 residues. Germline-derived CDR1 and CDR2 are SGHVS and FNYEAQ. CDR3: CASSLTENTEAFF. The CDR3, as DNA: TGTGCCAGCAGCTTGACGGAGAACACTGAAGCTTTCTTT.

The CDR3 loop is CASSWKGTGELFF. The CDR3 DNA reads as TGTGCCAGCAGCTGGAAGGGCACCGGGGAGCTGTTTTTT. This chain links TRBV7-9 with TRBJ2-2, with D uncertain. Germline values: CDR1 SEHNR, CDR2 FQNEAQ (reference sequence). V lost 4 bases and J 4 bases, leaving 7 bases between the germline ends. CDR3 length: 13 amino acids.

The chain combines TRBV28 with TRBJ1-6; 8 bases are a match to TRBD1. This CDR3 contains 16 residues. V was pared by 7 bases and J by 5 bases, with 10 bases of the junction left unmatched. Germline V gene sequence: CDR1 MDHEN, CDR2 SYDVKM. The CDR3 DNA follows: TGTGCCAGCACCTCCCGGACAGGGCTGCATAATTCACCCCTCCACTTT. Amino acid sequence: CASTSRTGLHNSPLHF.

V and J are TRBV7-6 and TRBJ2-7; D remains unclear. The DNA end lines up better with TRBJ2-1; the J call may be wrong. CDR3 length: 16 amino acids. From germline, CDR1 is SGHVS and CDR2 FNYEAQ. Written as DNA, the CDR3 is TGTGCCAGCAGCCCAAAACAGAATAGCATTTACAATGAGCAGTTCTTC. This encodes CASSPKQNSIYNEQFF.

The rearrangement joins TRBV7-6 to TRBJ2-3, with D possibly being TRBD2 (5 bases). The germline V gene has CDR1 SGHVS and CDR2 FNYEAQ. Trimming pared 0 bases from V and 3 bases from J, leaving 19 bases between. The CDR3 is made up of 18 amino acids. The CDR3 DNA follows: TGTGCCAGCAGCTTAGCGGTGCTAGCTCCCACCCGGACAGATACGCAGTATTTT. This encodes CASSLAVLAPTRTDTQYF. The full variable domain, rest sourced from reference TRBV7-6 and TRBJ2-3, is GAGVSQSPRYKVTKRGQDVALRCDPISGHVSLYWYRQALGQGPEFLTYFNYEAQQDKSGLPNDRFSAERPEGSISTLTIQRTEQRDSAMYRCASSLAVLAPTRTDTQYFGPGTRLTVL.

The V call is TRBV11-3, the J call TRBJ2-7; perhaps TRBD1 as D (6 bases). The DNA end lines up better with TRBJ2-5; the J call may be wrong. CDR1 and CDR2 from the germline V gene are SGHNT and YENEEA. The CDR3 spans 17 residues. CDR3 nucleotides: TGTGCCAGCACCATAAATAAACGACAGGTCATACAAGAGACCCAGTACTTC. It yields the protein CASTINKRQVIQETQYF.

Ten or more counts support this clonotype. This chain uses TRBV2 with TRBJ2-3, with D possibly being TRBD2 (6 bases). Germline V gene lookup returns CDR1 SNHLY and CDR2 FYNNEI. Trimming cost V 10 bases and J 0 bases, with 8 bases left between them. This CDR3 region has 12 residues. The CDR3 DNA is TGTGCCACCCGGGGGAGCACAGATACGCAGTATTTT. Its translation is CATRGSTDTQYF.

The V and J genes are TRBV7-9 and TRBJ2-1; TRBD2 agrees at 8 bases. The V and J ends lost 5 bases and 7 bases, in that order; junction bases with no gene match: 4. Germline V gene sequence: CDR1 SEHNR, CDR2 FQNEAQ (reference sequence). The CDR3 loop spans 13 amino acids. The DNA for the CDR3 is TGTGCCAGCAGCGTGGGACTAGTTAATGAGCAGTTCTTC. It translates to CASSVGLVNEQFF.

In regard to this clonotype: One junction end does not reproduce the germline sequence, and a read error may be involved. The V and J genes are TRBV5-1 and TRBJ2-3; 9 nucleotides match TRBD2. Germline V gene lookup returns CDR1 SGHRS and CDR2 YFSETQ. The length of the CDR3 is 14 residues. In DNA form, the CDR3 reads TGCGCCAGCAGCTTAACTAGCGGGCGAGATACGCACTATTTT. Translating it yields CASSLTSGRDTHYF.

This clonotype has only a few counts. This chain links TRBV7-2 with TRBJ2-1; 15 bases fit TRBD2. Germline-derived CDR1 and CDR2 are SGHTA and FQGNSA. The CDR3 length is 15 residues. The junction had 3 bases not matched to a gene; V was cut back by 2 bases and J by 10 bases. The CDR3 loop is CASSLSGTSGGEQFF. The CDR3 DNA follows: TGTGCCAGCAGCTTATCCGGGACTAGCGGGGGGGAGCAGTTCTTC.

The J gene is TRBJ2-1, the V gene TRBV7-6; TRBD2 is a possible D gene (6 bases). Deletions cut 1 base from V and 4 bases from J, with 8 bases between. Germline values: CDR1 SGHVS, CDR2 FNYEAQ. The CDR3 extends over 14 amino acids. The CDR3 spells CASSLGGTYNEQFF. Here the CDR3 DNA reads TGTGCCAGCAGCTTAGGCGGGACTTACAATGAGCAGTTCTTC.

This clonotype appeared a few times. The J gene is TRBJ1-5, the V gene TRBV20-1, with D perhaps TRBD1 (5 bases). CDR1 and CDR2 (germline): DFQATT, SNEGSKA (reference sequence). V lost 6 bases and J lost 4, with 13 bases in between. CDR3 length: 13 amino acids. CDR3: CSAERQYNQPQHF. CDR3 DNA: TGCAGTGCCGAGCGACAGTATAATCAGCCCCAGCATTTT.

The chain is built from TRBV7-2 and TRBJ1-1, with 7 bases identical to TRBD1. CDR1 and CDR2 from the germline V gene are SGHTA and FQGNSA. Trimming cost V 5 bases and J 2 bases; bases outside gene matches: 8. This CDR3 region has 15 residues. CDR3 sequence (DNA): TGTGCCAGCAGCCAACTGGGACAGCTTAACACTGAAGCTTTCTTT. Protein: CASSQLGQLNTEAFF.

The chain employs TRBV28 and TRBJ2-1; D is unresolved. Per the germline V gene, CDR1 is MDHEN and CDR2 is SYDVKM. V gave up 4 bases and J gave up 3 bases, with 7 bases separating them. CDR3 length: 13 amino acids. The CDR3 coding sequence is TGTGCCAGCAGTTCGATACACTACAATGAGCAGTTCTTC. Residues: CASSSIHYNEQFF.

This clonotype turned up a few times. This chain links TRBV6-1 with TRBJ2-1; tentatively, D is TRBD2 (6 bases). Germline CDR1 and CDR2: MNHNS and SASEGT. The CDR3 is 13 residues long. V shed 6 bases and J shed 0 bases, with 6 bases lying between them. Written as DNA, the CDR3 is TGTGCCAGCAGGACTAGCTCCTACAATGAGCAGTTCTTC. Protein: CASRTSSYNEQFF.

This clonotype was seen a handful of times. The chain uses TRBV7-9 and TRBJ2-4; 8 nucleotides align to TRBD2. The CDR3 has 14 residues. With V trimmed by 5 bases and J by 7 bases, 7 bases remained unmatched. Per the germline V gene, CDR1 is SEHNR and CDR2 is FQNEAQ (reference sequence). CDR3 region: CASSRTAGGNIQYF. The CDR3 DNA follows: TGTGCCAGCAGCCGGACCGCGGGGGGTAACATTCAGTACTTC.

This clonotype was observed at least ten times. V is TRBV6-1 and J is TRBJ2-3; 8 positions agree with TRBD2. This CDR3 has 13 amino acids. V was pared by 7 bases and J by 6 bases, with 6 bases of the junction left unmatched. CDR1 and CDR2 (germline): MNHNS, SASEGT. The CDR3 DNA follows: TGTGCCAGCACGGCGGGGGGCATGGATACGCAGTATTTT. Encoded protein: CASTAGGMDTQYF.

Note on this clonotype: The CDR3 end shows no conserved phenylalanine or tryptophan, and so a read error is likely. It is unclear where the CDR3 begins or ends on the DNA, so no DNA is shown, and the CDR3 is as TCRdb lists it. The genes are TRBV6-1 and TRBJ2-6; TRBD1, the table's D call, was not compared with the DNA. The germline V gene has CDR1 MNHNS and CDR2 SASEGT. The CDR3 is 16 residues long, ends included. The CDR3 reads CASSVAGEIHGYTFGS.

In regard to this clonotype: The germline gene is not matched at one end of the junction; a read error may be the cause. V gene TRBV7-7 combines with J gene TRBJ2-1, with 9 bases fitting TRBD1. The last part of the DNA fits TRBJ2-5 better; the J call may be wrong. This CDR3 comprises 14 residues. Germline V CDR1 and CDR2: SSHAT, FNYEAQ (reference sequence). The CDR3 loop is CASSTQGAGETQYF. The CDR3 DNA reads TGTGCTAGCAGCACACAGGGGGCGGGTGAGACCCAGTACTTC.